The 25 T cell receptor beta chains given below trace back to one sample, sequenced in a study of CD8 T cells in ankylosing spondylitis. TCRdb called the 5' RACE reads again in MiXCR, with one record for every CDR3 protein. The sample lists around 330,000 distinct CDR3 sequences, around a tenth occurring once. Sample: blood, either unsorted or a sorted T cell fraction (not recorded which). Receptors originate from a female donor with ankylosing spondylitis or in good health (not recorded which).

This clonotype appeared a single time. This sequence joins TRBV19 and TRBJ2-1, with 9 bases identical to TRBD1. Per the germline V gene, CDR1 is LNHDA and CDR2 is SQIVND (reference sequence). There are 15 residues in the CDR3. The V segment lost 5 bases and the J segment 8 bases; nucleotides outside the gene matches: 10. CDR3 nucleotide sequence: TGTGCCAGTAGTCCCGGGACAGGGTCCTTCGATGAGCAGTTCTTC. It yields the protein CASSPGTGSFDEQFF. Looking up the rest from reference TRBV19 and TRBJ2-1 gives the full variable domain: DGGITQSPKYLFRKEGQNVTLSCEQNLNHDAMYWYRQDPGQGLRLIYYSQIVNDFQKGDIAEGYSVSREKKESFPLTVTSAQKNPTAFYLCASSPGTGSFDEQFFGPGTRLTVL.

There are a few counts of this clonotype. The chain is built from TRBV30 and TRBJ2-7; D call uncertain. V was pared by 1 base and J by 4 bases, with 20 bases between. The CDR3 is 16 amino acids. CDR1 GTSNPN and CDR2 SVGIG come from the germline V gene (reference sequence). The CDR3 spells CAWSAFPGRPPYEQYF. In DNA form, the CDR3 reads TGTGCCTGGAGTGCCTTCCCGGGCCGACCCCCTTACGAGCAGTACTTC.

This clonotype has at least ten counts. The rearrangement uses TRBV20-1 and TRBJ2-2; 10 nucleotides align to TRBD2. The V segment lost 6 bases and the J segment 6 bases; nucleotides outside the gene matches: 10. Germline CDR1 reads DFQATT; CDR2 reads SNEGSKA (reference sequence). The CDR3 extends over 15 amino acids. This CDR3 reads CSAPKGAGGPGELFF. CDR3 coding DNA: TGCAGTGCCCCCAAGGGAGCGGGAGGGCCCGGGGAGCTGTTTTTT.

This clonotype was counted between two and nine times. V usage is TRBV28 and J usage is TRBJ1-2; the match to TRBD1 covers 7 bases. From germline, CDR1 is MDHEN and CDR2 SYDVKM. V gave up 5 bases and J gave up 2 bases; unmatched junction bases: 5. The CDR3 spans 14 residues. The CDR3 DNA follows: TGTGCCAGCAGTAAAGAGGGGGCGAACTATGGCTACACCTTC. This translates into CASSKEGANYGYTF.

This clonotype was detected ten times or more. This chain connects TRBV28 to TRBJ1-5; D not certain. This CDR3 is 16 amino acids long. The germline V gene has CDR1 MDHEN and CDR2 SYDVKM. V lost 10 bases and J 2 bases, leaving 21 bases between the germline ends. CDR3 in DNA: TGTGCCATCAATGCCCCATCGGACGGAGGCAATCAGCCCCAGCATTTT. Translating it yields CAINAPSDGGNQPQHF. The variable domain in full, with the rest retrieved from reference TRBV28 and TRBJ1-5, is DVKVTQSSRYLVKRTGEKVFLECVQDMDHENMFWYRQDPGLGLRLIYFSYDVKMKEKGDIPEGYSVSREKKERFSLILESASTNQTSMYLCAINAPSDGGNQPQHFGDGTRLSIL.

This clonotype has just a few counts. V and J are TRBV5-1 and TRBJ1-1; D is undetermined. Germline values: CDR1 SGHRS, CDR2 YFSETQ. V lost 1 base and J 0 bases, leaving 13 bases between the germline ends. This CDR3 is built from 16 residues. The CDR3 DNA is TGCGCCAGCAGCTTGTTGCCGGGAAGGATGAACACTGAAGCTTTCTTT. As protein: CASSLLPGRMNTEAFF. Supplemented by reference TRBV5-1 and TRBJ1-1, the full variable domain reads KAGVTQTPRYLIKTRGQQVTLSCSPISGHRSVSWYQQTPGQGLQFLFEYFSETQRNKGNFPGRFSGRQFSNSRSEMNVSTLELGDSALYLCASSLLPGRMNTEAFFGQGTRLTVV.

This clonotype was counted at least ten times. V usage is TRBV18 and J usage is TRBJ2-7, with 7 bases aligning to TRBD1. From germline, CDR1 is KGHSH and CDR2 LQKENI. The CDR3 sequence is 12 residues long. The V segment lost 6 bases and the J segment 6 bases; nucleotides outside the gene matches: 5. CDR3 nucleotide sequence: TGTGCCAGCTCTCCTGACAGGGCCGAGCAGTACTTC. This codes for CASSPDRAEQYF.

This clonotype appeared a single time. V and J are TRBV3-1 and TRBJ2-1; 10 nucleotides match TRBD2. With V trimmed by 4 bases and J by 4 bases, 7 bases remained unmatched. The CDR3 is 16 residues long. The germline CDR1 and CDR2 sequences are LGHDT and YNNKEL (reference sequence). The CDR3 coding sequence is TGTGCCAGCAGCCCCGAGACTAGCGGGTATTACAATGAGCAGTTCTTC. It encodes CASSPETSGYYNEQFF.

This clonotype was recorded a few times. The chain couples TRBV28 to TRBJ2-7, with no clear D. Germline CDR1 reads MDHEN; CDR2 reads SYDVKM. V was cut by 2 bases and J by 2 bases, with 13 bases left in between. This CDR3 is built from 15 residues. CDR3 protein: CASSLALVGPYEQYF. The CDR3 region has the DNA TGTGCCAGCAGTTTAGCCCTGGTTGGTCCCTACGAGCAGTACTTC.

This clonotype was counted ten times or more. The chain recombines TRBV5-1 with TRBJ2-7; D possibly matches TRBD1 or TRBD2 (5 bases each). Germline V gene sequence: CDR1 SGHRS, CDR2 YFSETQ. The CDR3 runs to 16 residues. V was trimmed by 0 bases and J by 2 bases, leaving 15 bases between them. In DNA, the CDR3 is TGCGCCAGCAGCTTGGCGATGGCAGGGAGTACCTACGAGCAGTACTTC. Amino acid sequence: CASSLAMAGSTYEQYF.

This clonotype has ten or more counts. V gene TRBV28 combines with J gene TRBJ2-5, with TRBD2 matching 13 bases. There are 17 residues in the CDR3. V lost 5 bases, J lost 3 bases, and 9 bases stayed unmatched. The germline gives CDR1 MDHEN, CDR2 SYDVKM. The CDR3 sequence: CASSPWTSGSPEETQYF. As DNA, the CDR3 is TGTGCCAGCAGTCCTTGGACTAGCGGGAGCCCTGAAGAGACCCAGTACTTC. Full variable domain (rest looked up from reference TRBV28 and TRBJ2-5): DVKVTQSSRYLVKRTGEKVFLECVQDMDHENMFWYRQDPGLGLRLIYFSYDVKMKEKGDIPEGYSVSREKKERFSLILESASTNQTSMYLCASSPWTSGSPEETQYFGPGTRLLVL.

This clonotype was counted many times. The chain links TRBV5-1 to TRBJ2-1, with a weak D call TRBD2 (6 bases). Per germline, CDR1 SGHRS and CDR2 YFSETQ. CDR3 length: 15 residues. Trimming took off 0 bases at V and 6 bases at J, with 13 bases between the two ends. CDR3 protein: CASSLEGSGSNEQFF. Here the CDR3 DNA reads TGCGCCAGCAGCTTGGAGGGTAGCGGAAGCAATGAGCAGTTCTTC.

There are many counts of this clonotype. This chain joins TRBV6-1 and TRBJ2-7; D is unresolved. CDR3 length equals 14 residues. Germline V gene data show CDR1 as MNHNS and CDR2 as SASEGT. V was shortened by 4 bases and J by 5 bases, with 15 bases between the two germline ends. This chain's CDR3 is CASSVEQIGNEQYF. The CDR3, as DNA: TGTGCCAGCAGTGTTGAACAAATTGGAAACGAGCAGTACTTC.

This clonotype was detected ten times or more. CDR3 sequence (DNA): TGTGCCAGCAGTCTGGACTTTGGGGCCAACGTCCTGACTTTC. It translates to CASSLDFGANVLTF. V gene TRBV12-3 or TRBV12-4 combines with J gene TRBJ2-6; D is possibly TRBD2 (5 bases). This CDR3 spans 14 amino acids. Trimming left V 5 bases short and J 3 bases short, with 8 bases between.

This clonotype was seen repeatedly, ten times or more. The V call is TRBV29-1, the J call TRBJ1-1; D uncertain. V was cut by 5 bases and J by 3 bases, with 13 bases left in between. Per germline, CDR1 SQVTM and CDR2 ANQGSEA. There are 13 residues in the CDR3. CDR3: CSVLSWFDTEAFF. CDR3 coding DNA: TGCAGCGTTCTATCCTGGTTTGACACTGAAGCTTTCTTT.

The V and J genes are TRBV5-4 and TRBJ1-6, with D possibly TRBD1 on 5 matching bases. Germline V gives CDR1 SGHNT, CDR2 YYREEE (reference sequence). This CDR3 spans 15 amino acids. V lost 0 bases to trimming and J lost 7 bases, with 11 bases between them. CDR3 loop: CASSLGVGGNSPLHF. The CDR3 nucleotides are TGTGCCAGCAGCTTGGGCGTTGGGGGGAATTCACCCCTCCACTTT.

This clonotype was found many times. The rearrangement joins TRBV5-1 to TRBJ2-7, with D possibly TRBD2 on 6 matching bases. The germline V gene encodes CDR1 SGHRS and CDR2 YFSETQ. Trimming took off 0 bases at V and 3 bases at J, with 13 bases between the two ends. The CDR3 runs to 15 residues. The CDR3 nucleotides are TGCGCCAGCAGCTTGGAGCAGGGAGGTAACTACGAGCAGTACTTC. Protein: CASSLEQGGNYEQYF.

In its sample, this clonotype was seen many times. The rearrangement uses TRBV20-1 and TRBJ2-7; D is possibly TRBD1 (5 bases). Germline CDR1 and CDR2: DFQATT and SNEGSKA (reference sequence). The CDR3 length is 13 residues. Trimming left V 6 bases short and J 3 bases short, with 15 bases between. The CDR3 DNA reads TGCAGTGCGAAAGATGGACACGTCTACGAGCAGTACTTC. Its protein product is CSAKDGHVYEQYF.

This clonotype was observed a handful of times. This chain links TRBV5-1 with TRBJ1-1; D possibly corresponds to TRBD1 (6 bases). Germline CDR1 SGHRS, CDR2 YFSETQ. CDR3 length: 13 residues. V was cut by 5 bases and J by 1 base, with 9 bases left in between. In DNA, the CDR3 is TGCGCCAGCAGGCAACAGGGGAACACTGAAGCTTTCTTT. Its translation is CASRQQGNTEAFF.

This clonotype was recorded at least ten times. V and J are TRBV5-1 and TRBJ2-1; TRBD2 agrees at 7 bases. The CDR3 spans 15 residues. CDR1 SGHRS and CDR2 YFSETQ come from the germline V gene. The ends lost 5 bases at V and 0 bases at J; junction bases unmatched: 5. The CDR3 DNA sequence: TGCGCCAGCAGAAGGCTAGCGGACTCCTACAATGAGCAGTTCTTC. It codes for CASRRLADSYNEQFF.

In this sample, this clonotype turned up many times. The genes are TRBV10-3 and TRBJ2-1; D could derive from TRBD1 or TRBD2 (6 bases each). Germline CDR1 reads ENHRY; CDR2 reads SYGVKD. V was trimmed by 3 bases and J by 2 bases, leaving 11 bases between them. The CDR3 is 15 residues long. CDR3 protein: CAISEGGITYNEQFF. In DNA, the CDR3 is TGTGCCATCAGTGAAGGGGGGATTACCTACAATGAGCAGTTCTTC.

The CDR3 DNA follows: TGTGCCAGCAGCCCCCGAGTGGTCTTTTCCAACTATGGCTACACCTTC. This codes for CASSPRVVFSNYGYTF. The V gene is TRBV7-2, the J gene TRBJ1-2; no reliable D call. CDR1 SGHTA and CDR2 FQGNSA come from the germline V gene. CDR3 size: 16 residues. The V end was cut by 5 bases, the J end by 2 bases, with 18 bases between.

The CDR3 DNA reads as TGTGCCAGCAGAACCGCCGGGACTAGCGGGAAATACAATGAGCAGTTCTTC. Its protein product is CASRTAGTSGKYNEQFF. The chain employs TRBV28 and TRBJ2-1; 13 bases align to TRBD2. The CDR3 is 17 residues long. The germline CDR1 and CDR2 sequences are MDHEN and SYDVKM. The V gene end was trimmed by 6 bases and the J gene end by 4 bases; junction bases not matched to a gene: 9.

This clonotype was seen many times. The chain joins TRBV20-1 to TRBJ2-1, with 7 bases lining up with TRBD2. CDR1 is DFQATT and CDR2 is SNEGSKA in the germline V gene (reference sequence). The CDR3 extends over 14 amino acids. As DNA, the CDR3 is TGCGGCGGTGCGTCAGGGACTAAAGGGAATGAGCAGTTCTTC. This gives the protein CGGASGTKGNEQFF.

In this sample, this clonotype turned up many times. The genes are TRBV5-1 and TRBJ1-5; D is ambiguous. The V end lost 2 bases, the J end lost 0 bases, and 21 bases lay between the germline ends. The V gene's germline CDR1 is SGHRS and CDR2 YFSETQ. The CDR3 has 19 residues. As DNA, the CDR3 is TGCGCCAGCAGCTTTCTGCAGTTCGGGGTTCTTTATAGCAATCAGCCCCAGCATTTT. Protein: CASSFLQFGVLYSNQPQHF.